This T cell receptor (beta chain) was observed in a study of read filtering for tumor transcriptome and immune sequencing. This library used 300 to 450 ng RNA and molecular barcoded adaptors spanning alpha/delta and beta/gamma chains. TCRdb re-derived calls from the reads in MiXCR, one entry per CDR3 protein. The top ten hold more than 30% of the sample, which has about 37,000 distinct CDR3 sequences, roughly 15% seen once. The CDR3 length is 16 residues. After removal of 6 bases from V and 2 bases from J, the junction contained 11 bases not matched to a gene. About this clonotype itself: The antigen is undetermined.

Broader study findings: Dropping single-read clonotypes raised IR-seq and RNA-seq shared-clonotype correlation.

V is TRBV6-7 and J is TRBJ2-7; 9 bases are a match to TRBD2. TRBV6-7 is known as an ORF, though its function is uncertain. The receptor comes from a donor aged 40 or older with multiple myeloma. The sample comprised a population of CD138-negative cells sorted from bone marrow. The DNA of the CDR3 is TGTGCCAGCAGGGAATCTAGCGGGAACATCACCTACGAGCAGTACTTC. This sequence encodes CASRESSGNITYEQYF.